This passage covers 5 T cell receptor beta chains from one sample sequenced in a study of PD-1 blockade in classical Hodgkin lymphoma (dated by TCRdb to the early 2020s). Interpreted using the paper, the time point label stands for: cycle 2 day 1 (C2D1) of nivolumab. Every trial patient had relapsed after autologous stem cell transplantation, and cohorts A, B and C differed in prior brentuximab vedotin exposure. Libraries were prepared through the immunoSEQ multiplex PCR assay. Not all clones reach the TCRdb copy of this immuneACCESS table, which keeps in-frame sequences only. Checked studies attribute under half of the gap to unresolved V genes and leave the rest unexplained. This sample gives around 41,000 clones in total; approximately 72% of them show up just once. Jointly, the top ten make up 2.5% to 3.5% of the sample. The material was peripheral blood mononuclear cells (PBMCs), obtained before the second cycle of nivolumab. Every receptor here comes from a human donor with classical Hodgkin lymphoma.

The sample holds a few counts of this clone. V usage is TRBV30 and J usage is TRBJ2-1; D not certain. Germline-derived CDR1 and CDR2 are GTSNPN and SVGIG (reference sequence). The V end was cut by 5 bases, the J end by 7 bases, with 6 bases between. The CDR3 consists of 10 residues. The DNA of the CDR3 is TGTGCCTGGGGGGAAAATGAGCAGTTCTTC. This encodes CAWGENEQFF.

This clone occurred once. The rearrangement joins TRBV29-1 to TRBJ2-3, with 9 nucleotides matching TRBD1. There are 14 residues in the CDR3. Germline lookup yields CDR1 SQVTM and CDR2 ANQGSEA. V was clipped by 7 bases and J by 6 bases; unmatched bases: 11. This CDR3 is CSAPGTGTSDTQYF. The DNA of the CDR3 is TGCAGCGCCCCCGGGACAGGGACGAGCGATACGCAGTATTTT.

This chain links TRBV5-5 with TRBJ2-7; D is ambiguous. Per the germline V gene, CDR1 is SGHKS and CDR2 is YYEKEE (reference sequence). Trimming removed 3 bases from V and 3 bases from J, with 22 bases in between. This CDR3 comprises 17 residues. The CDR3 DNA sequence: TGTGCCAGCAGCTCCGAACCCCCTGGCAGGCCCATCTACGAGCAGTACTTC. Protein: CASSSEPPGRPIYEQYF.

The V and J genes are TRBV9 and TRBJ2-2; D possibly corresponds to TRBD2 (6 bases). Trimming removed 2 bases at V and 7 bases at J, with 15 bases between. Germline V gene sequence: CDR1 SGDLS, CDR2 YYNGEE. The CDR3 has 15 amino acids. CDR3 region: CASSVRTRGDGELFF. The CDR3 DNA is TGTGCCAGCAGCGTTAGGACCCGCGGGGACGGGGAGCTGTTTTTT.

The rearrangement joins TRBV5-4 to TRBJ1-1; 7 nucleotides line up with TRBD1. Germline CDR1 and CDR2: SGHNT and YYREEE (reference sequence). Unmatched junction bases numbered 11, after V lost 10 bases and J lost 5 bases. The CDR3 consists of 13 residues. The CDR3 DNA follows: TGTGCCGCTAGAAGGGGGCCGGAGACTGAAGCTTTCTTT. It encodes CAARRGPETEAFF.